This T cell receptor (beta chain) was obtained from a study of CD8 T cells in ankylosing spondylitis. Study results and limitations: Seemingly characteristic of ankylosing spondylitis blood was a TCR beta motif consisting of about 8 highly homologous variants.

With molecular barcodes, quantitative 5'-RACE was used to make the TCR beta libraries. MiXCR was run by TCRdb on the 5' RACE reads, yielding one entry per CDR3 protein. This sample has approximately 400,000 distinct CDR3 sequences, with roughly 26% found just once. This clonotype was seen a handful of times. Its antigen is not known. Germline V gene data show CDR1 as SGHRS and CDR2 as YFSETQ. This CDR3 has 13 amino acids. Trimming removed 0 bases from V and 6 bases from J, with 6 bases in between. Material for sequencing was blood, either unsorted or a sorted T cell fraction (not recorded which). The receptor's source is a male donor with ankylosing spondylitis. V gene TRBV5-1 combines with J gene TRBJ1-4; D is undetermined. CDR3 in amino acids: CASSLEPHEKLFF. CDR3 bases: TGCGCCAGCAGCTTGGAACCTCATGAAAAACTGTTTTTT.